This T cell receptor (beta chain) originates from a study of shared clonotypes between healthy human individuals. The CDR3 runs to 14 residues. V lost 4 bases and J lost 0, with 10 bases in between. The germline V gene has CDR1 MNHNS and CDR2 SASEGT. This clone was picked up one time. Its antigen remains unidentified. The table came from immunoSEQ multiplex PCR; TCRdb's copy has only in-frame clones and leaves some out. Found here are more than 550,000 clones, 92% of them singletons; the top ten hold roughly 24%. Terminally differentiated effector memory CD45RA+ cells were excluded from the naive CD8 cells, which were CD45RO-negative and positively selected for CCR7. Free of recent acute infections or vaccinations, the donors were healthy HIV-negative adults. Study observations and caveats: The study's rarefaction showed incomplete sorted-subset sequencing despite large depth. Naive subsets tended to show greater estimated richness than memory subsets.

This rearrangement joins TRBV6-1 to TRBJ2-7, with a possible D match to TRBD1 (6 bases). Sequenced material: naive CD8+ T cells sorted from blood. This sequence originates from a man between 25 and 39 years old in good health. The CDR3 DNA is TGTGCCAGCAGTGGGTGGGGGCCCTCCTACGAGCAGTACTTC. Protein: CASSGWGPSYEQYF.